This T cell receptor beta chain is from a study of blood T cell repertoires in COVID-19. For the study at large: PBMCs, B-cell-depleted T cells, or T cells were the source of the cDNA or gDNA that made up the material.

Profiling relied on immunoSEQ multiplex PCR, and the TCRdb table lists in-frame clones only, not all of them. The table lists roughly 240,000 clones, roughly 83% of them singletons. The Seattle site enrolled patients during active infection and followed them longitudinally. The clonotype was recovered from an elderly woman with COVID-19, enrolled during active disease. Input material: peripheral blood.

CDR3 coding DNA: TGTGCCAGCAGTTTCAAGGGGGTTCTAGACTACACCTTC. This translates into CASSFKGVLDYTF. The V call is TRBV28, the J call TRBJ1-2; a possible D gene is TRBD1 (6 bases). The CDR3 totals 13 residues. The germline V gene has CDR1 MDHEN and CDR2 SYDVKM. With 3 bases removed from V and 10 bases from J, the gap between germline ends came to 15 bases.